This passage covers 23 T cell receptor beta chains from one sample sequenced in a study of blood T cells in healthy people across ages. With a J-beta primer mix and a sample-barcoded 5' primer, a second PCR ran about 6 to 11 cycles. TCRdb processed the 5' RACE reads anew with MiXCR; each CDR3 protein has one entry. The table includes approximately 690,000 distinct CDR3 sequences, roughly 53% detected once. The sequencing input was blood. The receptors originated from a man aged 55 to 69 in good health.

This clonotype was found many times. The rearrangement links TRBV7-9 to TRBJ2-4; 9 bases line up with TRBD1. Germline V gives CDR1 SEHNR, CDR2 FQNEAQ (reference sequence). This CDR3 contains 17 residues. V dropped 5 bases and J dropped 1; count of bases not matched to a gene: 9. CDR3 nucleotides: TGTGCCAGCAGCCCCGACGGAGGGACAGGGGCCAAAAACATTCAGTACTTC. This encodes CASSPDGGTGAKNIQYF.

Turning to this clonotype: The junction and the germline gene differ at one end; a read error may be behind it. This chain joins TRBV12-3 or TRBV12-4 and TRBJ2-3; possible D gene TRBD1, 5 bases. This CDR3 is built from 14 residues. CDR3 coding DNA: TGTGCCAGCAGTTGCAGAGTGACAGCAGATGCGCAGTATTTT. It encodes CASSCRVTADAQYF.

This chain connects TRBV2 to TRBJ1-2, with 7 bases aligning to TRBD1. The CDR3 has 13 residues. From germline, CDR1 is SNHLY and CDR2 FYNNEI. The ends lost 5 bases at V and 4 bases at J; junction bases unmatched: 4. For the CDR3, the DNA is TGTGCCAGCAGTAGGGACAGCTTCTATGGCTACACCTTC. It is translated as CASSRDSFYGYTF.

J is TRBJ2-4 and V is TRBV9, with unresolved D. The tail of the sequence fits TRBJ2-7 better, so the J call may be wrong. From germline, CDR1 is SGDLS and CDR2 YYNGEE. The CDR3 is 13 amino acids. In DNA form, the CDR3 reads TGTGCCAGCAGCGTAGCTATGGACTACGAGCAGTACTTC. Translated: CASSVAMDYEQYF.

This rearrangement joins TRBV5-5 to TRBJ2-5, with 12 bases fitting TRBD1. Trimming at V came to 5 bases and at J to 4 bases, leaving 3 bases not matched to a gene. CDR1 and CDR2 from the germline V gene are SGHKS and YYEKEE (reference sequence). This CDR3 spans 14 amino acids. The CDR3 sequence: CASRPGQGAETQYF. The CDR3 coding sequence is TGTGCCAGCAGACCGGGACAGGGGGCAGAGACCCAGTACTTC.

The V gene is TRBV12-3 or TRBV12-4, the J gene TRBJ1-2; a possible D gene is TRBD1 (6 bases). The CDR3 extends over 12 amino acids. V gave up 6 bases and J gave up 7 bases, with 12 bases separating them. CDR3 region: CASSGGQFGYTF. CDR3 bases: TGTGCCAGCAGCGGCGGACAGTTTGGCTACACCTTC.

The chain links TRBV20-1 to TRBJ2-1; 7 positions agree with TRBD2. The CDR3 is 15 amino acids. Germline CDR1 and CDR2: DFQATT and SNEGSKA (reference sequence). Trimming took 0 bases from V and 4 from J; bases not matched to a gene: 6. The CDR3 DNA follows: TGCAGTGCTAGAGATGGGGGGGTGGTATACAATGAGCAGTTCTTC. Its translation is CSARDGGVVYNEQFF.

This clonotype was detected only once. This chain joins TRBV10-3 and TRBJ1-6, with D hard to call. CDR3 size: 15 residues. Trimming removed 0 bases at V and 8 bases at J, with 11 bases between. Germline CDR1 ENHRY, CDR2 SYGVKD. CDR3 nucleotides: TGTGCCATCAGTGAGTCGGCGGGAATTGATTCACCCCTCCACTTT. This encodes CAISESAGIDSPLHF.

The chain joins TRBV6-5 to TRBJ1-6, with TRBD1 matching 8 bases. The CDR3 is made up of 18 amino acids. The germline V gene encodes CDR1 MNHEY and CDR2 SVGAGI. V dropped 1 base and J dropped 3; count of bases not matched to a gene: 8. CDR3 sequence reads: CASSYFYGQGDYNSPLHF. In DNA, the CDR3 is TGTGCCAGCAGTTACTTTTATGGACAGGGCGACTATAATTCACCCCTCCACTTT.

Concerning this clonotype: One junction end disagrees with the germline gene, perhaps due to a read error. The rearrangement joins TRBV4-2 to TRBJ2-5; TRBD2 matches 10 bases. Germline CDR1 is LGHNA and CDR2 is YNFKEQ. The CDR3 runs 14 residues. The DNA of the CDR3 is TGTGCCAGCAACCAAGCGGGGGGGAAAGAGACCCAGTACTTC. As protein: CASNQAGGKETQYF.

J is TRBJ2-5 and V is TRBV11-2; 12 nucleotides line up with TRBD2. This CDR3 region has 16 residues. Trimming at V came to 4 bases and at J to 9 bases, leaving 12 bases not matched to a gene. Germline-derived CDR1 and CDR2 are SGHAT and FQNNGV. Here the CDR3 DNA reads TGTGCCAGCAGCTCACTAGCGGGGGGCCGGGGGGAGGCCCAGTACTTC. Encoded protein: CASSSLAGGRGEAQYF.

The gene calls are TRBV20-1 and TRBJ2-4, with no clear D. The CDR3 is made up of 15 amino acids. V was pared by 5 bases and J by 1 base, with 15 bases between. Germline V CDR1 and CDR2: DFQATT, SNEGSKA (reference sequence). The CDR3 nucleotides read TGCAGTGCTGGCCCTGGGCAGCGCGCCAAAAACATTCAGTACTTC. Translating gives CSAGPGQRAKNIQYF.

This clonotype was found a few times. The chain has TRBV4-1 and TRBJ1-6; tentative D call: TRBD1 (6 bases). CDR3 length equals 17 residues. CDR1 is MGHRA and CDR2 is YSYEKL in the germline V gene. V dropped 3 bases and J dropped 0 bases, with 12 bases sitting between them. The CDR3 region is CASSQAGQSSYNSPLHF. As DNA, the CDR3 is TGCGCCAGCAGCCAGGCCGGACAGAGCTCCTATAATTCACCCCTCCACTTT.

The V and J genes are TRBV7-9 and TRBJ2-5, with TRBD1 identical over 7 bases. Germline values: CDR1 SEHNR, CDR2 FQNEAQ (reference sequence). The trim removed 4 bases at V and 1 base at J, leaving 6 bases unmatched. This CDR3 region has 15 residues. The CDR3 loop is CASSSFGQAQETQYF. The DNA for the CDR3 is TGTGCCAGCAGCTCATTCGGACAGGCCCAAGAGACCCAGTACTTC.

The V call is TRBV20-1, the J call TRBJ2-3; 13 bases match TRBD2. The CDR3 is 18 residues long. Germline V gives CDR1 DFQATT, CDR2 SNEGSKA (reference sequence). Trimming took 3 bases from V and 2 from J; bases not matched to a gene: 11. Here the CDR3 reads CSASGPTSGGTDTDTQYF. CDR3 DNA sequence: TGCAGTGCTAGTGGCCCGACTAGCGGGGGGACCGACACAGATACGCAGTATTTT.

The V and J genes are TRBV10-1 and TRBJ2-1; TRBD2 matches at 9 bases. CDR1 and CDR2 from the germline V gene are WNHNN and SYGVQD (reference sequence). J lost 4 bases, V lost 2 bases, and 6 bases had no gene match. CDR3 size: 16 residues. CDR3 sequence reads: CASSEVLAGTYNEQFF. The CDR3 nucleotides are TGCGCCAGCAGTGAGGTCCTAGCGGGGACGTACAATGAGCAGTTCTTC.

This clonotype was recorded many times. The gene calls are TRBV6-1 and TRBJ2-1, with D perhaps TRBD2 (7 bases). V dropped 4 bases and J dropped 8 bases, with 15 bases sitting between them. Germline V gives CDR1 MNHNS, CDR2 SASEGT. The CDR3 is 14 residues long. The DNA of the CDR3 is TGTGCCAGCAGTGGGAAGGCGGGGGCCCATGAGCAGTTCTTC. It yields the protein CASSGKAGAHEQFF.

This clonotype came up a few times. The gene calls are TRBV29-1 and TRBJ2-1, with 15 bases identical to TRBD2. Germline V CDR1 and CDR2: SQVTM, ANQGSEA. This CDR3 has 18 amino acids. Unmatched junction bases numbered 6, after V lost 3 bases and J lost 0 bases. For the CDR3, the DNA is TGCAGCGTTGAGGGGACTAGCGGGGGGCCGAGCTCCTACAATGAGCAGTTCTTC. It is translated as CSVEGTSGGPSSYNEQFF.

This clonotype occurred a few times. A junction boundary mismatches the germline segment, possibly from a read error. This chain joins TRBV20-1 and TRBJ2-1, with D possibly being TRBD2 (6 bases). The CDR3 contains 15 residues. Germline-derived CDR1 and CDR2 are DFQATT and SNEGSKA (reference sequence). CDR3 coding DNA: TGCAGTGCTAGAGAGACACTGCGCGGGACCAATGCGCAGTTCTTC. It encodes CSARETLRGTNAQFF.

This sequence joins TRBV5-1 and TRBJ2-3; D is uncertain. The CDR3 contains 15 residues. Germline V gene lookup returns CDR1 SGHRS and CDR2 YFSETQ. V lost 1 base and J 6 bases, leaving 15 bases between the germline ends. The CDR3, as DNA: TGCGCCAGCAGCTTGTGGTCGAACAGAGAGGATACGCAGTATTTT. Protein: CASSLWSNREDTQYF. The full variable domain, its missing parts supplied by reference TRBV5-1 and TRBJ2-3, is KAGVTQTPRYLIKTRGQQVTLSCSPISGHRSVSWYQQTPGQGLQFLFEYFSETQRNKGNFPGRFSGRQFSNSRSEMNVSTLELGDSALYLCASSLWSNREDTQYFGPGTRLTVL.

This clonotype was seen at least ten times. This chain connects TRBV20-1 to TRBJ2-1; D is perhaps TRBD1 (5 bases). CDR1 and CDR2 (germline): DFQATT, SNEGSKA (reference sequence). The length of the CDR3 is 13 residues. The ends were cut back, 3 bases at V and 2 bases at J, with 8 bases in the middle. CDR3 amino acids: CSASVRAYNEQFF. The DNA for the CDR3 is TGCAGTGCTAGTGTCAGGGCCTACAATGAGCAGTTCTTC.

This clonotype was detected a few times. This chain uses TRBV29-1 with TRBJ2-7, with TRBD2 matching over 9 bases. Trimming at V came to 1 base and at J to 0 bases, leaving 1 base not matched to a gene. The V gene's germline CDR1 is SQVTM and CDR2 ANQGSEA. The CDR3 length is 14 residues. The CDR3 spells CSVEVSGGSYEQYF. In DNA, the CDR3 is TGCAGCGTTGAAGTTAGCGGGGGCTCCTACGAGCAGTACTTC.

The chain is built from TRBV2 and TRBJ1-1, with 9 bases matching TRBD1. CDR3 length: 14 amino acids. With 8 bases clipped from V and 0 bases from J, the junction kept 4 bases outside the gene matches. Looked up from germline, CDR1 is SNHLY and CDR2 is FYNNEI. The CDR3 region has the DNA TGTGCCAGCCTGGGGGACAGGGTGAACACTGAAGCTTTCTTT. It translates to CASLGDRVNTEAFF.